Listed here are 11 T cell receptor beta chains from one sample, sequenced in a study of blood T cell repertoires in COVID-19. Data came from immunoSEQ multiplex PCR; TCRdb stores just in-frame clones and leaves some out. The table has about 230,000 clones, approximately 80% seen once; the top ten hold approximately 2%. Sequenced material: peripheral blood. All receptors derive from a middle-aged man who had recovered from COVID-19.

V and J are TRBV3-1 (or the pseudogene TRBV3-2) and TRBJ1-4; no reliable D call. The CDR3 runs to 16 residues. Germline values: CDR1 LGHDT, CDR2 YNNKEL (reference sequence). V was trimmed by 0 bases and J by 8 bases, leaving 16 bases between them. CDR3: CASSQDSEDRGEKLFF. In DNA, the CDR3 is TGTGCCAGCAGCCAAGATTCGGAAGATAGAGGGGAAAAACTGTTTTTT.

This clone was seen a single time. A read error may explain this, as a much larger clone is one base away. The genes are TRBV12-3 or TRBV12-4 and TRBJ2-7; 8 bases map to TRBD1. The junction had 5 bases not matched to a gene; V was cut back by 6 bases and J by 4 bases. The CDR3 length is 13 residues. CDR3 sequence (DNA): TGTGCCAGCAGACCCGGGACAGGATACGAGCAGTACTTC. It encodes CASRPGTGYEQYF.

The chain has TRBV2 and TRBJ1-5; TRBD1 might be the D (6 bases). V dropped 3 bases and J dropped 5 bases, with 14 bases sitting between them. In germline, CDR1 is SNHLY, CDR2 FYNNEI. The CDR3 extends over 15 amino acids. The CDR3: CASSDSGTRYQPQHF. The CDR3 nucleotides read TGTGCCAGCAGTGATAGTGGGACAAGATATCAGCCCCAGCATTTT.

The chain is built from TRBV19 and TRBJ2-7; tentative D call: TRBD2 (6 bases). Germline V gene lookup returns CDR1 LNHDA and CDR2 SQIVND (reference sequence). The CDR3 is 13 amino acids. Deletions cut 9 bases from V and 3 bases from J, with 15 bases between. CDR3 sequence reads: CASSGTAGYEQYF. Written as DNA, the CDR3 is TGTGCCAGCTCAGGGACTGCCGGCTACGAGCAGTACTTC.

V usage is TRBV27 and J usage is TRBJ2-1, with TRBD2 matching over 9 bases. Germline V lookup: CDR1 MNHEY, CDR2 SMNVEV (reference sequence). The CDR3 sequence is 16 residues long. The trim removed 2 bases at V and 6 bases at J, leaving 8 bases unmatched. This CDR3 reads CASSLNGLSGSNEQFF. Here the CDR3 DNA reads TGTGCCAGCAGTTTAAACGGCCTTAGCGGGAGCAATGAGCAGTTCTTC.

This chain connects TRBV2 to TRBJ2-3, with TRBD2 matching over 8 bases. Germline values: CDR1 SNHLY, CDR2 FYNNEI. J lost 4 bases, V lost 3 bases, and 15 bases had no gene match. This CDR3 has 18 residues. The CDR3 here is CASSDPAGVFSGPDTQYF. CDR3 sequence (DNA): TGTGCCAGCAGTGACCCAGCGGGAGTGTTCTCGGGGCCAGATACGCAGTATTTT.

V usage is TRBV9 and J usage is TRBJ2-1; D is perhaps TRBD2 (6 bases). CDR1 and CDR2 (germline): SGDLS, YYNGEE. There are 14 residues in the CDR3. V was pared by 4 bases and J by 5 bases, with 13 bases between. For the CDR3, the DNA is TGTGCCAGCAGCCCCCAGGGAGGAGACAATGAGCAGTTCTTC. Translated, it gives CASSPQGGDNEQFF. Variable domain in full (rest from reference TRBV9 and TRBJ2-1): DSGVTQTPKHLITATGQRVTLRCSPRSGDLSVYWYQQSLDQGLQFLIQYYNGEERAKGNILERFSAQQFPDLHSELNLSSLELGDSALYFCASSPQGGDNEQFFGPGTRLTVL.

The V call is TRBV10-3, the J call TRBJ1-1; possibly TRBD1 for D (5 bases). The length of the CDR3 is 12 residues. The germline CDR1 and CDR2 sequences are ENHRY and SYGVKD. Trimming took 2 bases from V and 6 from J, leaving 7 bases between them. CDR3 coding DNA: TGTGCCATCAGTGAGACACAGGCTGAAGCTTTCTTT. Translating it yields CAISETQAEAFF.

The chain links TRBV11-2 to TRBJ2-1; D not resolved. Germline V gives CDR1 SGHAT, CDR2 FQNNGV. V dropped 4 bases and J dropped 4 bases, with 17 bases sitting between them. The CDR3 spans 16 residues. In nucleotides, the CDR3 is TGTGCCAGCAGCTGGAGCCGAGCAGTGGTTTACAATGAGCAGTTCTTC. It translates to CASSWSRAVVYNEQFF.

This clone was seen just once. The chain combines TRBV6-1 with TRBJ2-7; TRBD2 matches 11 bases. The V gene end was trimmed by 4 bases and the J gene end by 5 bases; junction bases not matched to a gene: 10. The CDR3 spans 16 residues. Germline CDR1 is MNHNS and CDR2 is SASEGT. This CDR3 reads CASSGLAGIKIHEQYF. The CDR3 nucleotides are TGTGCCAGCAGTGGACTAGCGGGAATTAAGATCCACGAGCAGTACTTC.

This sequence joins TRBV7-9 and TRBJ2-1, with a weak D call TRBD2 (5 bases). The CDR3 loop spans 15 amino acids. The ends were cut back, 1 base at V and 2 bases at J, with 9 bases in the middle. Germline loops: CDR1 SEHNR, CDR2 FQNEAQ (reference sequence). This CDR3 is CASSLGAAPYNEQFF. DNA of the CDR3: TGTGCCAGCAGCTTAGGAGCGGCCCCCTACAATGAGCAGTTCTTC.